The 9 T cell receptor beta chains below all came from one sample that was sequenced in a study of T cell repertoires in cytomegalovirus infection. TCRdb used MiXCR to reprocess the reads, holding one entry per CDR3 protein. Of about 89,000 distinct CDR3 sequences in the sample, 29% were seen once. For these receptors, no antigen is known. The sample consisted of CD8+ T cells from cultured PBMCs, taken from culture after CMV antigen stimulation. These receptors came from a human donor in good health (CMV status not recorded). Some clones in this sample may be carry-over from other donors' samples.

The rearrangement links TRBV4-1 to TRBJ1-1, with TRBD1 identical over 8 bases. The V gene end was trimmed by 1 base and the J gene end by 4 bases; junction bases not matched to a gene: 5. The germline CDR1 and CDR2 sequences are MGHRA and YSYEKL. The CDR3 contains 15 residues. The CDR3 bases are TGCGCCAGCAGCCAAGGATCAACAGGGGGCACTGAAGCTTTCTTT. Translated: CASSQGSTGGTEAFF.

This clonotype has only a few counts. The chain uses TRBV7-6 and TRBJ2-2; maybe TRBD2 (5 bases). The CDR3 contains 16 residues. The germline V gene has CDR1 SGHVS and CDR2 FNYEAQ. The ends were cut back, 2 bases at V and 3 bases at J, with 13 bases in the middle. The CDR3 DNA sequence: TGTGCCAGCAGCTTAAGAGGGAGAATCTACACCGGGGAGCTGTTTTTT. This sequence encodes CASSLRGRIYTGELFF. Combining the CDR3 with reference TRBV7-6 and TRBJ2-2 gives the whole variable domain GAGVSQSPRYKVTKRGQDVALRCDPISGHVSLYWYRQALGQGPEFLTYFNYEAQQDKSGLPNDRFSAERPEGSISTLTIQRTEQRDSAMYRCASSLRGRIYTGELFFGEGSRLTVL.

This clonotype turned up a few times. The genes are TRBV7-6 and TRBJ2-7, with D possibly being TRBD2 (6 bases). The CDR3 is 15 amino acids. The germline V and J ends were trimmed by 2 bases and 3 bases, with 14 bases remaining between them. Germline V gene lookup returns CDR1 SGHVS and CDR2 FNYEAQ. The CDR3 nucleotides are TGTGCCAGCAGCTTAATGGAGGGTGTCCACTACGAGCAGTACTTC. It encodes CASSLMEGVHYEQYF.

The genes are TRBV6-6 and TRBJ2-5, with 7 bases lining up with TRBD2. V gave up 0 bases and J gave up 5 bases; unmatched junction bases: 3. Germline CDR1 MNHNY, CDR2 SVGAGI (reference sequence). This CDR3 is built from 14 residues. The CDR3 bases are TGTGCCAGCAGTTACTCAAGCGGGGTGGAGACCCAGTACTTC. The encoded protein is CASSYSSGVETQYF.

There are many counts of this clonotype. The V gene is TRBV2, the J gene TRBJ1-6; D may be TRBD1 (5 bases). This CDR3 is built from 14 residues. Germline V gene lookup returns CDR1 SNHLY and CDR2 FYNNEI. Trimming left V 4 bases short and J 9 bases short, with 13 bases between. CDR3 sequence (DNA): TGTGCCAGCAGTGTCGAGGGGTTTCGTTCACCCCTCCACTTT. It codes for CASSVEGFRSPLHF.

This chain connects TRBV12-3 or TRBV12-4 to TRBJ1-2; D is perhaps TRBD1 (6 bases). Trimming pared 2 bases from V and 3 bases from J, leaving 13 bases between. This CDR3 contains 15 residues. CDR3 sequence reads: CASSLSRGGDYGYTF. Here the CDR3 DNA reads TGTGCCAGCAGTTTAAGTAGGGGGGGGGACTATGGCTACACCTTC.

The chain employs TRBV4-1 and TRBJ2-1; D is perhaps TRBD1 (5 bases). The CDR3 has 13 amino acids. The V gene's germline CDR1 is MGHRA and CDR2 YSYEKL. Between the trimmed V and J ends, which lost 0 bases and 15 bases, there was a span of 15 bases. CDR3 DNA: TGCGCCAGCAGCCAAGATGGGTGGACAAGTATGTTCTTC. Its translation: CASSQDGWTSMFF.

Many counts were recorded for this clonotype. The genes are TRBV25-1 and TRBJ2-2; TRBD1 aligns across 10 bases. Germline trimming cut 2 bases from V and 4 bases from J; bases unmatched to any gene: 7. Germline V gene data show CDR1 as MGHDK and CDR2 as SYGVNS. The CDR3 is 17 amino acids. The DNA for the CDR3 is TGTGCCAGCAGTGAACCGACAGGGGGCTCGACCACCGGGGAGCTGTTTTTT. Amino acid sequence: CASSEPTGGSTTGELFF.

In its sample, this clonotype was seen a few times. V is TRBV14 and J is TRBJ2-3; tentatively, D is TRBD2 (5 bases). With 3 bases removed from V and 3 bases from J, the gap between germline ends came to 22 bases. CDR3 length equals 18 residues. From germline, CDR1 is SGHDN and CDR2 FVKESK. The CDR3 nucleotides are TGTGCCAGCAGCCACCCACCGGCGGGCGCCTACCAAACAGATACGCAGTATTTT. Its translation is CASSHPPAGAYQTDTQYF.